This T cell receptor (beta chain) stems from a study of blood T cell repertoires in COVID-19. Study processing details: It was from reference gene primer amplification that nucleated cell counts were estimated. Produced via immunoSEQ multiplex PCR; TCRdb's table is partial and in-frame only. V, J and clone size are taken as reported in that table, and D and trimming were inferred from the DNA itself. The sample shows around 260,000 clones, approximately 85% of them seen only once. V was pared by 6 bases and J by 7 bases, with 9 bases of the junction left unmatched. Germline values: CDR1 MNHEY, CDR2 SVGAGI. The CDR3 has 15 residues.

The source is a woman younger than 45 who had recovered from COVID-19. The V gene is TRBV6-5, the J gene TRBJ2-1, with 10 bases matching TRBD2. Input material: PBMCs or T cells enriched from blood (not recorded which). The CDR3 DNA reads TGTGCCAGCAGACCCCTAGCGGGAGTCTTAAATGAGCAGTTCTTC. Amino acid sequence: CASRPLAGVLNEQFF.